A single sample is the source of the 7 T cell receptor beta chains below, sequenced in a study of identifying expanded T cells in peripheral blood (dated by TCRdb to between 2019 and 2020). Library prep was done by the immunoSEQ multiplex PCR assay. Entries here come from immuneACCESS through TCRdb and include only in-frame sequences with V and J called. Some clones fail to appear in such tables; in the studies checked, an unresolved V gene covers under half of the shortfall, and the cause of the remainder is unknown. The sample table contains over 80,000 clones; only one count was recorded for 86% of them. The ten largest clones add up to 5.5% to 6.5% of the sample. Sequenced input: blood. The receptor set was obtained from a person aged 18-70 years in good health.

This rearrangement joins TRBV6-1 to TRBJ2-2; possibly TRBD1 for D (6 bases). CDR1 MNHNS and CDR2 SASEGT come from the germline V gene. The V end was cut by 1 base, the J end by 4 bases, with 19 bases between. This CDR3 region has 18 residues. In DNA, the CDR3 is TGTGCCAGCAGTGAAGGACTACTCTCAGGGGCGGTCACCGGGGAGCTGTTTTTT. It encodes CASSEGLLSGAVTGELFF.

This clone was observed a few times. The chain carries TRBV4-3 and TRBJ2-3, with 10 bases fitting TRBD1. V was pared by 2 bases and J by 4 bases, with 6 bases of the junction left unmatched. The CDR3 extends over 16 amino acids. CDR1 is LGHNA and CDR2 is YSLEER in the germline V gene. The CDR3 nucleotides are TGCGCCAGCAGCCAATTATATGGACAGGGGGCAGATACGCAGTATTTT. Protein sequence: CASSQLYGQGADTQYF.

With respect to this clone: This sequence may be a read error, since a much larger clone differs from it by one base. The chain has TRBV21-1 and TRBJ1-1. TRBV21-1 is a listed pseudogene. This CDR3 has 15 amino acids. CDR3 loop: CASSSFRPGNTEAFF. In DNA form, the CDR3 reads TGTGCCAGCAGCTCATTTAGGCCGGGGAACACTGAAGCTTTCTTT.

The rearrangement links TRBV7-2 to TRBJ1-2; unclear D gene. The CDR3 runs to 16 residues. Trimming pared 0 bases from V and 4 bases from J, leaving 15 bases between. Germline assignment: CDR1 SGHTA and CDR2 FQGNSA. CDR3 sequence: CASSLAPGVSGYGYTF. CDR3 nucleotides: TGTGCCAGCAGCTTAGCGCCTGGAGTCAGCGGCTATGGCTACACCTTC.

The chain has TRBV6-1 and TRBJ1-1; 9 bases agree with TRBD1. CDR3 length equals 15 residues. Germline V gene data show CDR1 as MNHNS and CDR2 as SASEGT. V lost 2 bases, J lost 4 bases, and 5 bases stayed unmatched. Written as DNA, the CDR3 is TGTGCCAGCAGTGAATTTACAGGGGGCTTCACTGAAGCTTTCTTT. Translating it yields CASSEFTGGFTEAFF.

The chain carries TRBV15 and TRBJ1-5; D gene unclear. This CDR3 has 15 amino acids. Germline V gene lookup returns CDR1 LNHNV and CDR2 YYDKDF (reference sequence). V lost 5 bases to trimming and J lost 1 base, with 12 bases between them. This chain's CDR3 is CATSRTKGSNQPQHF. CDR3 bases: TGTGCCACCAGCCGAACAAAAGGGAGCAATCAGCCCCAGCATTTT.

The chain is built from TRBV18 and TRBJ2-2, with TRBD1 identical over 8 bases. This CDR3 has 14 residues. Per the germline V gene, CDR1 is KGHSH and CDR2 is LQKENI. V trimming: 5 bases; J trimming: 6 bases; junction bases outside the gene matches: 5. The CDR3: CASSSDRDAGELFF. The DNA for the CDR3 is TGTGCCAGCTCATCGGACAGGGATGCCGGGGAGCTGTTTTTT.